This note documents a single T cell receptor (beta chain) sequence. Its target is not known. The data are from a study of PD-1 blockade in classical Hodgkin lymphoma. Study-level information: Patients were dosed intravenously with nivolumab at 3 mg/kg every 2 weeks.

Noted time point: cycle 4 day 1 (C4D1), after around six weeks of nivolumab. Every patient was affected by relapse after autologous stem cell transplantation, while exposure to brentuximab vedotin was not uniform. Method: immunoSEQ multiplex PCR; TCRdb's copy keeps in-frame clones and lacks some. The repertoire consists of some 93,000 clones, with about 83% occurring once and the leading ten covering about 15%. Study outcomes and limitations: Similar baseline diversity was found in complete responders and newly diagnosed patients. Significant TCR diversity gains by C4D1 occurred in CD4+ but not CD8+ cells. In newly diagnosed patients, baseline TCR diversity was reportedly below that of healthy donors.

Trimming removed 0 bases from V and 4 bases from J, with 12 bases in between. The germline V gene encodes CDR1 SGHRS and CDR2 YFSETQ. This CDR3 is 15 amino acids long. The chain employs TRBV5-1 and TRBJ2-3; D unclear. Sequencing used peripheral blood mononuclear cells (PBMCs), obtained before the fourth cycle of nivolumab. The sequence was obtained from a human donor with classical Hodgkin lymphoma. CDR3 loop: CASSLEDARADTQYF. The CDR3 DNA sequence: TGCGCCAGCAGCTTGGAAGACGCACGAGCAGATACGCAGTATTTT.